The 22 T cell receptor beta chains listed next were all sequenced from one sample in a study of patients and donors after allogeneic stem cell transplantation. TCRdb re-called the RT-PCR reads through MiXCR, storing one row per CDR3 protein. The table includes fewer than 95,000 distinct CDR3 sequences, 4% to 5% detected once. Input material: blood, either unsorted or a sorted T cell fraction (not recorded which). These receptors came from a human donor who was either an allogeneic HSCT recipient or a stem cell or donor lymphocyte infusion donor (not recorded which). It is not recorded whose cells these are; they may come from a transplant donor.

This clonotype was seen repeatedly, ten times or more. This chain connects TRBV28 to TRBJ1-1; 8 bases match TRBD1. V lost 11 bases to trimming and J lost 7 bases; unmatched junction nucleotides: 12. Per the germline V gene, CDR1 is MDHEN and CDR2 is SYDVKM. The CDR3 has 13 amino acids. The chain's CDR3 is CAVHAQGAGEAFF. The DNA of the CDR3 is TGTGCCGTCCATGCCCAGGGGGCAGGTGAAGCTTTCTTT. Full variable domain (rest looked up from reference TRBV28 and TRBJ1-1): DVKVTQSSRYLVKRTGEKVFLECVQDMDHENMFWYRQDPGLGLRLIYFSYDVKMKEKGDIPEGYSVSREKKERFSLILESASTNQTSMYLCAVHAQGAGEAFFGQGTRLTVV.

This clonotype was recorded many times. The chain combines TRBV5-8 with TRBJ2-7, with 9 positions matching TRBD1. Germline loops: CDR1 SGHTS, CDR2 YDEGEE. The CDR3 sequence is 15 residues long. J lost 2 bases, V lost 4 bases, and 7 bases had no gene match. In nucleotides, the CDR3 is TGTGCCAGCAGCCTGGGACAGGGCCTCACCTACGAGCAGTACTTC. Protein product: CASSLGQGLTYEQYF.

This clonotype is medium-sized by share. One junction end disagrees with the germline gene, perhaps due to a read error. This rearrangement joins TRBV7-7 to TRBJ2-3; no firm D call. The CDR3 spans 13 residues. Germline assignment: CDR1 SSHAT and CDR2 FNYEAQ (reference sequence). DNA for the CDR3: TGTGCTAGCAGCCCCCTCGGTCCAGATACGCAGTATTTT. Translation gives CASSPLGPDTQYF.

At least ten counts were recorded for this clonotype. This chain connects TRBV20-1 to TRBJ2-7; 15 nucleotides align to TRBD2. The CDR3 length is 15 residues. With 3 bases clipped from V and 5 bases from J, the junction kept 5 bases outside the gene matches. Germline V gene data show CDR1 as DFQATT and CDR2 as SNEGSKA (reference sequence). This CDR3 is CSARSGLAGGHEQYF. CDR3 DNA sequence: TGCAGTGCTAGGTCGGGACTAGCGGGAGGACACGAGCAGTACTTC.

This clonotype was observed a handful of times. This chain links TRBV7-6 with TRBJ2-1; 11 positions match TRBD2. Germline V lookup: CDR1 SGHVS, CDR2 FNYEAQ. Trimming cost V 0 bases and J 8 bases; bases outside gene matches: 6. The CDR3 runs 16 residues. Here the CDR3 reads CASSLATSGAGDEQFF. In DNA, the CDR3 is TGTGCCAGCAGCTTAGCGACTAGCGGGGCCGGGGATGAGCAGTTCTTC.

The V and J genes are TRBV18 and TRBJ2-5, with D perhaps matching TRBD2 (6 bases). Trimming removed 6 bases at V and 5 bases at J, with 13 bases between. The V gene's germline CDR1 is KGHSH and CDR2 LQKENI. The length of the CDR3 is 13 residues. The chain's CDR3 is CASSGTATETQYF. CDR3 nucleotide sequence: TGTGCCAGCTCGGGGACTGCAACGGAGACCCAGTACTTC.

This clonotype was seen repeatedly, ten times or more. This chain connects TRBV20-1 to TRBJ2-3; D unresolved. Germline CDR1 is DFQATT and CDR2 is SNEGSKA (reference sequence). Trimming removed 1 base at V and 4 bases at J, with 6 bases between. The CDR3 is 12 amino acids. CDR3 DNA: TGCAGTGCTAGAGTCACCCCAGATACGCAGTATTTT. This gives the protein CSARVTPDTQYF.

This clonotype was detected many times. The chain joins TRBV4-2 to TRBJ1-3, with TRBD1 identical over 7 bases. The CDR3 is 17 amino acids. Germline CDR1 reads LGHNA; CDR2 reads YNFKEQ. The V segment lost 0 bases and the J segment 5 bases; nucleotides outside the gene matches: 10. The CDR3 region is CASSQDRGLGARNTIYF. The DNA of the CDR3 is TGTGCCAGCAGCCAAGATAGGGGGCTTGGGGCGAGAAACACCATATATTTT.

This clonotype showed up many times. DNA for the CDR3: TGTGCCAGCAGCTTATACCCCCGAGGGGAGACCCAGTACTTC. Translation gives CASSLYPRGETQYF. V usage is TRBV7-3 and J usage is TRBJ2-5; maybe TRBD2 (5 bases). V lost 2 bases and J lost 5, with 12 bases in between. This CDR3 comprises 14 residues. Per germline, CDR1 SGHTA and CDR2 FQGTGA.

The rearrangement uses TRBV7-8 and TRBJ2-1, with a tentative D call TRBD2 (6 bases). Trimming pared 2 bases from V and 10 bases from J, leaving 21 bases between. Germline CDR1 and CDR2: SGHVS and FQNEAQ. The CDR3 is 16 amino acids. CDR3 protein: CASSLRFGGAEGEQFF. CDR3 DNA: TGTGCCAGCAGCTTACGATTTGGCGGGGCAGAAGGCGAGCAGTTCTTC. Drawing the rest from reference TRBV7-8 and TRBJ2-1, the complete variable domain is GAGVSQSPRYKVAKRGQDVALRCDPISGHVSLFWYQQALGQGPEFLTYFQNEAQLDKSGLPSDRFFAERPEGSVSTLKIQRTQQEDSAVYLCASSLRFGGAEGEQFFGPGTRLTVL.

This clonotype was seen many times. The chain employs TRBV20-1 and TRBJ2-1; tentatively, D is TRBD2 (6 bases). The CDR3 is 14 residues long. The germline V gene has CDR1 DFQATT and CDR2 SNEGSKA (reference sequence). Trimming left V 6 bases short and J 4 bases short, with 16 bases between. CDR3 in DNA: TGCAGTGCCAACCGTGGGGACTCTTACAATGAGCAGTTCTTC. This codes for CSANRGDSYNEQFF.

Many counts were recorded for this clonotype. The J gene is TRBJ1-5, the V gene TRBV15, with 8 bases aligning to TRBD1. CDR1 and CDR2 from the germline V gene are LNHNV and YYDKDF (reference sequence). This CDR3 comprises 16 residues. V lost 2 bases and J lost 3; bases outside the gene matches: 6. CDR3 residues: CATSRQTGAPNQPQHF. The CDR3 nucleotides are TGTGCCACCAGCAGACAGACAGGGGCCCCCAATCAGCCCCAGCATTTT.

This clonotype was recorded at least ten times. The V gene is TRBV2, the J gene TRBJ1-5; no definite D call. The CDR3 extends over 13 amino acids. Germline CDR1 is SNHLY and CDR2 is FYNNEI. The ends were cut back, 3 bases at V and 4 bases at J, with 7 bases in the middle. In DNA, the CDR3 is TGTGCCAGCAGTGATACTGAGAATCAGCCCCAGCATTTT. It codes for CASSDTENQPQHF.

This clonotype showed up many times. The chain uses TRBV18 and TRBJ2-3; 10 positions agree with TRBD1. This CDR3 region has 17 residues. Losses at the gene ends were 1 base for V and 3 bases for J; bases not matched to a gene: 7. Germline-derived CDR1 and CDR2 are KGHSH and LQKENI. As DNA, the CDR3 is TGTGCCAGCTCACCACGGAGACAGGGGGCGGAGACAGATACGCAGTATTTT. Translation gives CASSPRRQGAETDTQYF.

In this sample, this clonotype turned up many times. The chain joins TRBV20-1 to TRBJ1-5; D gene ambiguous. Trimming took off 5 bases at V and 9 bases at J, with 17 bases between the two ends. This CDR3 spans 13 amino acids. The germline CDR1 and CDR2 sequences are DFQATT and SNEGSKA (reference sequence). CDR3 amino acids: CSARTPGKWPQHF. The CDR3 nucleotides read TGCAGTGCTCGGACCCCTGGAAAATGGCCCCAGCATTTT.

A few counts support this clonotype. The chain has TRBV5-1 and TRBJ1-2; D not resolved. CDR1 is SGHRS, CDR2 YFSETQ, per germline. Trimming shortened V by 3 bases and J by 1 base, and 13 bases separated the two germline ends. The CDR3 runs 15 residues. CDR3 amino acids: CASSSGRWHNYGYTF. CDR3 coding DNA: TGCGCCAGCAGCTCAGGCCGGTGGCATAACTATGGCTACACCTTC.

This clonotype was detected many times. The chain links TRBV7-9 to TRBJ2-3, with a tentative D call TRBD2 (6 bases). Trimming pared 5 bases from V and 0 bases from J, leaving 15 bases between. CDR3 length: 16 amino acids. The germline V gene has CDR1 SEHNR and CDR2 FQNEAQ (reference sequence). The CDR3 reads CASSERSGGSTDTQYF. DNA of the CDR3: TGTGCCAGCAGCGAACGAAGTGGGGGGAGCACAGATACGCAGTATTTT.

This clonotype has ten or more counts. The J gene is TRBJ2-5, the V gene TRBV14, with a weak D call TRBD2 (5 bases). With 4 bases removed from V and 5 bases from J, the gap between germline ends came to 17 bases. The CDR3 is made up of 15 amino acids. Germline V gene lookup returns CDR1 SGHDN and CDR2 FVKESK. The CDR3 protein is CASSRDRARAETQYF. Here the CDR3 DNA reads TGTGCCAGCAGCCGCGACCGGGCGAGGGCGGAGACCCAGTACTTC.

V usage is TRBV18 and J usage is TRBJ2-7; 9 bases line up with TRBD2. This CDR3 contains 16 residues. The V segment lost 5 bases and the J segment 4 bases; nucleotides outside the gene matches: 12. CDR1 and CDR2 (germline): KGHSH, LQKENI. The CDR3: CASSNAGGGFGYEQYF. The CDR3 DNA reads as TGTGCCAGCTCAAACGCGGGAGGGGGCTTCGGGTACGAGCAGTACTTC.

Ten or more counts support this clonotype. The chain recombines TRBV6-5 with TRBJ1-4; tentative D call: TRBD1 (5 bases). CDR1 MNHEY and CDR2 SVGAGI come from the germline V gene. V was trimmed by 2 bases and J by 8 bases, leaving 12 bases between them. This CDR3 is built from 14 residues. CDR3 in amino acids: CASSYGRAGEKLFF. The CDR3 bases are TGTGCCAGCAGTTACGGCAGGGCTGGGGAAAAACTGTTTTTT.

This clonotype was recorded many times. The rearrangement links TRBV7-8 to TRBJ2-1; D may correspond to TRBD1 or TRBD2 (6 bases each). Trimming cost V 4 bases and J 7 bases, with 17 bases left between them. The CDR3 sequence is 15 residues long. Germline V lookup: CDR1 SGHVS, CDR2 FQNEAQ. This chain's CDR3 is CASSSYRARGNEQFF. CDR3 nucleotide sequence: TGTGCCAGCAGCTCCTACAGGGCCCGGGGGAATGAGCAGTTCTTC.

This clonotype was seen at least ten times. The chain links TRBV5-1 to TRBJ2-3; D tentatively reads TRBD1 or TRBD2 (5 bases each). V lost 0 bases to trimming and J lost 3 bases, with 14 bases between them. Germline V lookup: CDR1 SGHRS, CDR2 YFSETQ. This CDR3 has 16 amino acids. CDR3 protein: CASSLGGARNTDTQYF. The CDR3 nucleotides are TGCGCCAGCAGCTTGGGAGGGGCGCGGAATACAGATACGCAGTATTTT.